This T cell receptor beta chain stems from a study of T cell repertoires in cytomegalovirus infection. Study-wide background: Alongside well-studied HLA-B-restricted CMV epitopes, recently identified HLA-C-restricted CMV epitopes were also used. Public TCR beta signature analysis indicated the presence of both CMV infection and matching HLA type. Findings and caveats of the study: Clonotypes of TCR beta that were HLA-C-restricted and CMV-specific dominated the ex vivo response.

One entry per CDR3 protein, called by TCRdb with MiXCR from the reads. The data show approximately 340,000 distinct CDR3 sequences, with about 27% seen just once and around 18% held by the top ten. This clonotype has ten or more counts. The antigen is not known. Germline-derived CDR1 and CDR2 are SGHTA and FQGNSA. The CDR3 contains 14 residues. V was trimmed by 2 bases and J by 5 bases, leaving 12 bases between them. This chain links TRBV7-2 with TRBJ2-5, with D perhaps TRBD1 (5 bases). The clonotype originates from a human donor in good health (CMV status not recorded). Some clones in this sample may be carry-over from other donors' samples. The specimen comprised cultured PBMCs, sampled from culture after CMV antigen stimulation. In nucleotides, the CDR3 is TGTGCCAGCAGCTTATCGGCAGGGTGGGAGACCCAGTACTTC. Residues: CASSLSAGWETQYF.